This T cell receptor (beta chain) was observed in a study of control samples from healthy donors and cancer patients. CDR3 length: 16 amino acids. Germline lookup yields CDR1 SGHTS and CDR2 YDEGEE. V shed 1 base and J 6 bases; nucleotides not matched to a gene: 5. Sequenced by immunoSEQ multiplex PCR; TCRdb stores in-frame clones only, minus some. The data contain tens of thousands of clones, roughly 94% of them singletons. This clonotype originated in a man between 60 and 75 years old in good health. The chain joins TRBV5-8 to TRBJ2-1; 12 bases are a match to TRBD2. The sample taken for sequencing was blood. The CDR3: CASSLPGLAGLNEQFF. The CDR3 DNA is TGTGCCAGCAGCTTGCCCGGACTAGCGGGGCTCAATGAGCAGTTCTTC.